Each of the 28 T cell receptor beta chains below was sequenced from the same sample in a study of T cell responses to AZD1222 COVID-19 vaccine. Profiled with immunoSEQ multiplex PCR; TCRdb holds only in-frame clones, not every one. This sample has under 120,000 clones, with under 95% found just once. This specimen was peripheral blood, taken on day 0 of AZD1222 vaccination. These receptors all stem from an adult in good health.

This chain connects TRBV7-6 to TRBJ2-7; TRBD1 aligns across 10 bases. The ends lost 4 bases at V and 5 bases at J; junction bases unmatched: 11. This CDR3 is 16 amino acids long. Germline CDR1 reads SGHVS; CDR2 reads FNYEAQ. CDR3 coding DNA: TGTGCCAGCAGCTCAACAGCTGGACAGGGGGTGCACGAGCAGTACTTC. This translates into CASSSTAGQGVHEQYF.

The chain combines TRBV12-3 or TRBV12-4 with TRBJ1-1; D remains ambiguous. The CDR3 is 13 residues long. Trimming left V 3 bases short and J 1 base short, with 6 bases between. The CDR3 loop reads CASSFSANTEAFF. The CDR3 DNA is TGTGCCAGCAGTTTTAGCGCGAACACTGAAGCTTTCTTT.

The chain carries TRBV7-2 and TRBJ1-2, with a weak D call TRBD1 (5 bases). V dropped 5 bases and J dropped 4 bases, with 17 bases sitting between them. The CDR3 sequence is 15 residues long. Germline V gene sequence: CDR1 SGHTA, CDR2 FQGNSA. CDR3 sequence reads: CASSPQTGERYGYTF. CDR3 coding DNA: TGTGCCAGCAGCCCACAAACGGGGGAGCGCTATGGCTACACCTTC.

The chain has TRBV9 and TRBJ2-2, with D possibly TRBD2 on 6 matching bases. Germline CDR1 is SGDLS and CDR2 is YYNGEE. The CDR3 consists of 15 residues. The ends were cut back, 4 bases at V and 6 bases at J, with 16 bases in the middle. CDR3 loop: CASSFQRVSAGELFF. DNA of the CDR3: TGTGCCAGCAGCTTCCAGCGGGTTTCGGCCGGGGAGCTGTTTTTT.

The gene calls are TRBV7-6 and TRBJ1-4; 8 bases fit TRBD1. This CDR3 contains 15 residues. The germline V gene has CDR1 SGHVS and CDR2 FNYEAQ. V was pared by 1 base and J by 5 bases, with 3 bases of the junction left unmatched. CDR3 DNA sequence: TGTGCCAGCAGCTTAGGCCGACAGGGGAATGAAAAACTGTTTTTT. This codes for CASSLGRQGNEKLFF.

This clone was counted once. This chain links TRBV27 with TRBJ1-5; D may be TRBD1 (5 bases). V was cut by 6 bases and J by 0 bases, with 15 bases left in between. The germline V gene has CDR1 MNHEY and CDR2 SMNVEV (reference sequence). The CDR3 sequence is 16 residues long. This CDR3 is CASRGEGTYSNQPQHF. The CDR3 nucleotides read TGTGCCAGCAGGGGGGAGGGCACCTATAGCAATCAGCCCCAGCATTTT.

The chain joins TRBV27 to TRBJ1-1; D unresolved. V dropped 8 bases and J dropped 5 bases, with 15 bases sitting between them. Germline CDR1 reads MNHEY; CDR2 reads SMNVEV (reference sequence). The CDR3 is 13 amino acids. The CDR3 DNA follows: TGTGCCAGCCGGCCGGACTGGAGGACTGAAGCTTTCTTT. This sequence encodes CASRPDWRTEAFF.

CDR3 region: CASSIFRGNQPQHF. CDR3 nucleotides: TGTGCCAGTAGTATATTCCGGGGCAATCAGCCCCAGCATTTT. The rearrangement links TRBV19 to TRBJ1-5, with D unclear. V was shortened by 2 bases and J by 2 bases, with 7 bases between the two germline ends. Germline values: CDR1 LNHDA, CDR2 SQIVND (reference sequence). The CDR3 contains 14 residues.

CDR3 DNA: TGTGCCAGCAGTTGGGTAGGGGGGCCCTACGAGCAGTACTTC. This codes for CASSWVGGPYEQYF. V gene TRBV27 combines with J gene TRBJ2-7; the D gene could be TRBD1 or TRBD2 (6 bases each). The V end lost 4 bases, the J end lost 2 bases, and 12 bases lay between the germline ends. Germline CDR1 is MNHEY and CDR2 is SMNVEV (reference sequence). The CDR3 runs to 14 residues.

The chain couples TRBV19 to TRBJ1-2; TRBD1 might be the D (5 bases). The germline gives CDR1 LNHDA, CDR2 SQIVND (reference sequence). The V end lost 3 bases, the J end lost 7 bases, and 12 bases lay between the germline ends. CDR3 length: 13 amino acids. DNA of the CDR3: TGTGCCAGTAGTATCGGGCAGGGACCTGGCTACACCTTC. Translation gives CASSIGQGPGYTF. Complete variable domain (other parts from reference TRBV19 and TRBJ1-2): DGGITQSPKYLFRKEGQNVTLSCEQNLNHDAMYWYRQDPGQGLRLIYYSQIVNDFQKGDIAEGYSVSREKKESFPLTVTSAQKNPTAFYLCASSIGQGPGYTFGSGTRLTVV.

The V call is TRBV6-5, the J call TRBJ1-2; TRBD1 aligns across 10 bases. Germline CDR1 reads MNHEY; CDR2 reads SVGAGI. With V trimmed by 5 bases and J by 0 bases, 3 bases remained unmatched. This CDR3 contains 15 residues. CDR3 sequence (DNA): TGTGCCAGCAGTCGGACAGGGGGATCTAACTATGGCTACACCTTC. This translates into CASSRTGGSNYGYTF.

This chain joins TRBV7-6 and TRBJ2-2; TRBD2 might be the D (5 bases). Trimming took 1 base from V and 4 from J, leaving 16 bases between them. The germline V gene has CDR1 SGHVS and CDR2 FNYEAQ. CDR3 length: 17 amino acids. The CDR3 region has the DNA TGTGCCAGCAGCTTAGGTTTAGGTCTAGGGAGCACCGGGGAGCTGTTTTTT. Protein: CASSLGLGLGSTGELFF.

The chain couples TRBV2 to TRBJ1-5; the D gene is possibly TRBD1 (6 bases). The germline V gene has CDR1 SNHLY and CDR2 FYNNEI. V dropped 5 bases and J dropped 0 bases, with 14 bases sitting between them. The CDR3 extends over 16 amino acids. The CDR3 sequence is CASSRTGFDSNQPQHF. DNA of the CDR3: TGTGCCAGCAGTCGAACAGGGTTCGATAGCAATCAGCCCCAGCATTTT.

The rearrangement links TRBV28 to TRBJ2-1; D unclear. V lost 3 bases, J lost 8 bases, and 5 bases lay in between. Germline lookup yields CDR1 MDHEN and CDR2 SYDVKM. This CDR3 has 11 residues. CDR3 bases: TGTGCCAGCAGTTTTCGGCATGAGCAGTTCTTC. Amino acid sequence: CASSFRHEQFF.

The chain joins TRBV29-1 to TRBJ1-1; 9 bases map to TRBD1. J gave up 5 bases and V 6 bases, and 7 bases lay outside the gene matches. This CDR3 has 13 amino acids. From germline, CDR1 is SQVTM and CDR2 ANQGSEA. This chain's CDR3 is CSVETGGQTEAFF. CDR3 DNA sequence: TGCAGCGTCGAGACAGGGGGTCAGACTGAAGCTTTCTTT.

The chain links TRBV11-3 to TRBJ1-5; D uncertain. Germline CDR1 reads SGHNT; CDR2 reads YENEEA. The CDR3 length is 13 residues. The V and J ends lost 1 base and 4 bases respectively, with 5 bases between them. CDR3 sequence: CASSLGPNQPQHF. DNA for the CDR3: TGTGCCAGCAGCTTAGGACCAAATCAGCCCCAGCATTTT.

This chain links TRBV28 with TRBJ1-6; D is undetermined. Between the trimmed V and J ends, which lost 3 bases and 13 bases, there was a span of 13 bases. There are 13 residues in the CDR3. Germline V CDR1 and CDR2: MDHEN, SYDVKM. The CDR3 is CASSFGRSGPLHF. In DNA form, the CDR3 reads TGTGCCAGCAGTTTCGGGAGGTCCGGGCCCCTCCACTTT.

The chain is built from TRBV6-5 and TRBJ1-2; the D is unclear. Germline assignment: CDR1 MNHEY and CDR2 SVGAGI. The CDR3 length is 13 residues. Trimming took off 0 bases at V and 11 bases at J, with 13 bases between the two ends. The CDR3 bases are TGTGCCAGCAGTTACTCGAGAAGTTATCCGTACACCTTC. Its protein product is CASSYSRSYPYTF.

The V and J genes are TRBV6-2 or TRBV6-3 and TRBJ2-7; D remains unclear. Germline V gene lookup returns CDR1 MNHEY and CDR2 SVGEGT. This CDR3 has 15 amino acids. V was shortened by 4 bases and J by 0 bases, with 13 bases between the two germline ends. This CDR3 is CASSSLESYSYEQYF. The CDR3 DNA reads as TGTGCCAGCAGTTCCTTGGAGTCATACTCCTACGAGCAGTACTTC.

The V call is TRBV19, the J call TRBJ1-2, with 8 bases aligning to TRBD1. CDR3 length: 14 amino acids. CDR1 LNHDA and CDR2 SQIVND come from the germline V gene (reference sequence). V gave up 4 bases and J gave up 3 bases; unmatched junction bases: 4. In DNA form, the CDR3 reads TGTGCCAGTAGTAGAACAGGGGGGCACTATGGCTACACCTTC. Amino acids: CASSRTGGHYGYTF. The variable domain in full, completed from reference TRBV19 and TRBJ1-2, reads DGGITQSPKYLFRKEGQNVTLSCEQNLNHDAMYWYRQDPGQGLRLIYYSQIVNDFQKGDIAEGYSVSREKKESFPLTVTSAQKNPTAFYLCASSRTGGHYGYTFGSGTRLTVV.

J is TRBJ2-1 and V is TRBV7-2, with 9 nucleotides matching TRBD2. Per germline, CDR1 SGHTA and CDR2 FQGNSA. The CDR3 sequence is 16 residues long. Losses at the gene ends were 5 bases for V and 3 bases for J; bases not matched to a gene: 8. The CDR3 loop is CASSPIGTSSYNEQFF. CDR3 in DNA: TGTGCCAGCAGCCCCATAGGGACTAGCAGCTACAATGAGCAGTTCTTC.

The chain couples TRBV9 to TRBJ2-4; no reliable D call. Germline loops: CDR1 SGDLS, CDR2 YYNGEE. The germline V and J ends were trimmed by 0 bases and 3 bases, with 10 bases remaining between them. This CDR3 region has 15 residues. CDR3 nucleotide sequence: TGTGCCAGCAGCGTAGGCCCCACTGGCAAAAACATTCAGTACTTC. This encodes CASSVGPTGKNIQYF.

This clone appeared a single time. V gene TRBV7-2 combines with J gene TRBJ2-2, with a weak D call TRBD1 (5 bases). Germline values: CDR1 SGHTA, CDR2 FQGNSA. The CDR3 spans 13 residues. Trimming shortened V by 5 bases and J by 1 base, and 5 bases separated the two germline ends. The CDR3 sequence: CASSTGNTGELFF. Here the CDR3 DNA reads TGTGCCAGCAGCACAGGGAACACCGGGGAGCTGTTTTTT.

This chain connects TRBV9 to TRBJ2-2; 10 bases map to TRBD1. Germline V gene sequence: CDR1 SGDLS, CDR2 YYNGEE. The junction had 8 bases not matched to a gene; V was cut back by 4 bases and J by 5 bases. This CDR3 region has 16 residues. The DNA for the CDR3 is TGTGCCAGCAGCCTCTGGACAGGGGGTAGGACCGGGGAGCTGTTTTTT. This encodes CASSLWTGGRTGELFF.

The rearrangement links TRBV7-9 to TRBJ2-7; maybe TRBD1 (6 bases). The germline V gene has CDR1 SEHNR and CDR2 FQNEAQ (reference sequence). The germline V and J ends were trimmed by 3 bases and 0 bases, with 15 bases remaining between them. The CDR3 length is 16 residues. In nucleotides, the CDR3 is TGTGCCAGCAGCTTCATAACTAACAGGGTCTCCTACGAGCAGTACTTC. Protein sequence: CASSFITNRVSYEQYF.

V usage is TRBV19 and J usage is TRBJ2-3; no clear D. The germline V gene has CDR1 LNHDA and CDR2 SQIVND (reference sequence). The CDR3 has 15 residues. Deletions cut 6 bases from V and 0 bases from J, with 13 bases between. The CDR3: CASRLAGSSTDTQYF. As DNA, the CDR3 is TGTGCCAGTAGGCTGGCAGGAAGTAGCACAGATACGCAGTATTTT.

The chain carries TRBV6-2 or TRBV6-3 and TRBJ2-1; 8 bases line up with TRBD1. This CDR3 spans 15 amino acids. V lost 7 bases, J lost 6 bases, and 11 bases stayed unmatched. CDR1 and CDR2 from the germline V gene are MNHEY and SVGEGT. The CDR3 coding sequence is TGTGCCAGCACCCCAGGGACAGGCCGCCGCAATGAGCAGTTCTTC. It specifies CASTPGTGRRNEQFF.

The V gene is TRBV7-2, the J gene TRBJ1-1; no reliable D call. Germline assignment: CDR1 SGHTA and CDR2 FQGNSA. The CDR3 totals 13 residues. Trimming took off 3 bases at V and 5 bases at J, with 10 bases between the two ends. CDR3 protein: CASSFDGWTEAFF. As DNA, the CDR3 is TGTGCCAGCAGCTTCGACGGGTGGACTGAAGCTTTCTTT.